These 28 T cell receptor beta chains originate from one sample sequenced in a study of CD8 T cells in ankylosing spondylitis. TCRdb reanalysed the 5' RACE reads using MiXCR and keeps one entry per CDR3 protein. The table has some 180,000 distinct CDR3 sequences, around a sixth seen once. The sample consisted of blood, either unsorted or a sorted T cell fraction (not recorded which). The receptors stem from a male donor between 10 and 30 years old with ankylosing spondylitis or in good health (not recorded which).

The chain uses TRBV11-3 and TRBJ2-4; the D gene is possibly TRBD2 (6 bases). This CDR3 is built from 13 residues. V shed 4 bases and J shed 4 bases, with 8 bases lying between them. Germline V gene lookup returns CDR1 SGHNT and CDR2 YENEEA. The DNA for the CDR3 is TGTGCCAGCAGCTCCGGGGGAAAAAACATTCAGTACTTC. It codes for CASSSGGKNIQYF.

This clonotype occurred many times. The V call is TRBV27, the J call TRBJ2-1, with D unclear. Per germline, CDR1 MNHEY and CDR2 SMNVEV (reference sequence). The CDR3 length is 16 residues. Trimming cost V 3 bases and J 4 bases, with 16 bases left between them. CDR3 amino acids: CASSFRVGRAYNEQFF. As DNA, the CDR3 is TGTGCCAGCAGTTTTAGGGTCGGTAGGGCTTACAATGAGCAGTTCTTC.

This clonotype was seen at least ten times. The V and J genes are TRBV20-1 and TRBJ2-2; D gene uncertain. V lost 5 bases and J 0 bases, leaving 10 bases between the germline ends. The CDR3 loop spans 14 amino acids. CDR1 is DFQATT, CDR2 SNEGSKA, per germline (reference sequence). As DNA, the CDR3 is TGCAGTGCTCTGAGAGACTCGAACACCGGGGAGCTGTTTTTT. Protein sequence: CSALRDSNTGELFF.

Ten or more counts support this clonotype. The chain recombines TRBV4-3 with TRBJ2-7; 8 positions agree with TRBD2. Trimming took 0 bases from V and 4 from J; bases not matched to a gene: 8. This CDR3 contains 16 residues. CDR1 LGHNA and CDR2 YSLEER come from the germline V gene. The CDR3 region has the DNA TGCGCCAGCAGCCAAGATAGGAGCGGGAGCGATTACGAGCAGTACTTC. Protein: CASSQDRSGSDYEQYF.

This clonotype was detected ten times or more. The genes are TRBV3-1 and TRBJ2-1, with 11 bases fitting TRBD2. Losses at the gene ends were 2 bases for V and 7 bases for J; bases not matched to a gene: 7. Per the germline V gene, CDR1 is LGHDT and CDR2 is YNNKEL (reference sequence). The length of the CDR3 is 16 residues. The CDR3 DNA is TGTGCCAGCAGCCAACCCACGACTAGCGGGATTAATGAGCAGTTCTTC. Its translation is CASSQPTTSGINEQFF.

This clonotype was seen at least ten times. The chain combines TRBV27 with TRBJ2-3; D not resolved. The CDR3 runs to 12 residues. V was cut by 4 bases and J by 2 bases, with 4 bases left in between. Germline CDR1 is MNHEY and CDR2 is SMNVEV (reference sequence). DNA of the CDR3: TGTGCCAGCAGTTCTCCCACAGATACGCAGTATTTT. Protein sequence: CASSSPTDTQYF.

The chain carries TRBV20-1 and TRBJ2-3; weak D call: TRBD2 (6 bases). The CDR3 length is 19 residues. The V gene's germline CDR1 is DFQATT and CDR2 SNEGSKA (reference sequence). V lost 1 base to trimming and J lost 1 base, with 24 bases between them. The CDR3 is CSARGLHHVSGRGTDTQYF. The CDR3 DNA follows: TGCAGTGCTAGAGGTTTACACCACGTTAGCGGCCGTGGCACAGATACGCAGTATTTT.

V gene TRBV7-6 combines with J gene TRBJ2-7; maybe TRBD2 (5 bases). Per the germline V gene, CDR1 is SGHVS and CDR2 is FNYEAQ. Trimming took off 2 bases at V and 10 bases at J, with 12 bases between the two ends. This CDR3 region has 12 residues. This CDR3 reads CASSLKGVGQYF. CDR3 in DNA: TGTGCCAGCAGCTTAAAGGGAGTTGGACAGTACTTC. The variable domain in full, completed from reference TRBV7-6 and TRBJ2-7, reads GAGVSQSPRYKVTKRGQDVALRCDPISGHVSLYWYRQALGQGPEFLTYFNYEAQQDKSGLPNDRFSAERPEGSISTLTIQRTEQRDSAMYRCASSLKGVGQYFGPGTRLTVT.

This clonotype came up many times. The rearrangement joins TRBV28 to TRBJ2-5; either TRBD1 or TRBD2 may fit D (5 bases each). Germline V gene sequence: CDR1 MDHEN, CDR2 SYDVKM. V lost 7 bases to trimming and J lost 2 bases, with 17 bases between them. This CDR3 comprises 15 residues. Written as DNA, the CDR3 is TGTGCCAGCATGGTGGCCGCAGGGAGACAAGAGACCCAGTACTTC. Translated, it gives CASMVAAGRQETQYF.

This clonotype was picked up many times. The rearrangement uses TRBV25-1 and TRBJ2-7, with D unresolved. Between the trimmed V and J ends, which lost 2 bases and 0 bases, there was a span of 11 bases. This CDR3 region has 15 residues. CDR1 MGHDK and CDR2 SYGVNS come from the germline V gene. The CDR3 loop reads CASSEGNSRSYEQYF. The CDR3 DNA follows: TGTGCCAGCAGTGAAGGAAACAGTCGCTCCTACGAGCAGTACTTC.

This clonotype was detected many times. The CDR3 here is CATSERGENTDTQYF. DNA for the CDR3: TGTGCCACCAGTGAGCGGGGGGAAAATACAGATACGCAGTATTTT. The chain has TRBV24-1 and TRBJ2-3; 8 nucleotides align to TRBD2. Germline lookup yields CDR1 KGHDR and CDR2 SFDVKD. The CDR3 sequence is 15 residues long. V shed 4 bases and J 3 bases; nucleotides not matched to a gene: 5.

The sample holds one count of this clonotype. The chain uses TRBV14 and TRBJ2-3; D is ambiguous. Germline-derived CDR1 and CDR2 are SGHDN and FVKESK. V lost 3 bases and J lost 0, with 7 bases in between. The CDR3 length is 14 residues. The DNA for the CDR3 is TGTGCCAGCAGCCATTACCCTAGCACAGATACGCAGTATTTT. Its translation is CASSHYPSTDTQYF.

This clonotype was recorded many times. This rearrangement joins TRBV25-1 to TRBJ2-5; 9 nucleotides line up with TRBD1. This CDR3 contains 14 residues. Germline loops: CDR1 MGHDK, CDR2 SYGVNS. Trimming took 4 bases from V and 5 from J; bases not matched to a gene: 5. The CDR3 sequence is CASSAGTGLETQYF. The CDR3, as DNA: TGTGCCAGCAGTGCGGGGACAGGGTTGGAGACCCAGTACTTC.

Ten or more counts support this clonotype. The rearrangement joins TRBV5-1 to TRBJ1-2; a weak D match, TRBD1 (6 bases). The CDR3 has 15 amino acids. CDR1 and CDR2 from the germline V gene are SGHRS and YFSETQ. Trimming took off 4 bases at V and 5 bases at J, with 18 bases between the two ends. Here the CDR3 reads CASSTTGWGNYGYTF. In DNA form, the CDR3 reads TGCGCCAGCAGCACCACAGGGTGGGGGAATTATGGCTACACCTTC.

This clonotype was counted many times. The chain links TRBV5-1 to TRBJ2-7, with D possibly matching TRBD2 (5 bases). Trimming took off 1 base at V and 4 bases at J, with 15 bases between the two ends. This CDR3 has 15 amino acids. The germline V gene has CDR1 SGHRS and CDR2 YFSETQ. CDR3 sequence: CASSLNVADLYEQYF. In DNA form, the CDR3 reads TGCGCCAGCAGCTTGAACGTGGCGGACTTATACGAGCAGTACTTC.

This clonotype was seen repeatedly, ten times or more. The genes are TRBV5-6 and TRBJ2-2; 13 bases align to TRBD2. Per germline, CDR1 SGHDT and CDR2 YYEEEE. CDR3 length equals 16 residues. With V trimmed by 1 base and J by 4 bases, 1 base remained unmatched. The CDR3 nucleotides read TGTGCCAGCAGCTTGAGGACTAGCGGGAGCACCGGGGAGCTGTTTTTT. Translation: CASSLRTSGSTGELFF.

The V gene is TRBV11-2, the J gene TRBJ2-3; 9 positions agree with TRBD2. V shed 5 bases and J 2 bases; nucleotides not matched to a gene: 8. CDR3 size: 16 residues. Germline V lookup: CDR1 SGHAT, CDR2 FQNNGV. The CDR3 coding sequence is TGTGCCAGCAGCCACTTAGCGGGAGATGTCACAGATACGCAGTATTTT. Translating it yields CASSHLAGDVTDTQYF.

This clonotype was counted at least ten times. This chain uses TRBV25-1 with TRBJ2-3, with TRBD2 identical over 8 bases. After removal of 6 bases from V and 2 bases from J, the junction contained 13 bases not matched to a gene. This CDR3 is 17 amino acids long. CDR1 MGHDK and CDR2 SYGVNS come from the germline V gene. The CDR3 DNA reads TGTGCCAGCAGCCCCGGGCTACTAGCGGCGCACACAGATACGCAGTATTTT. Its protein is CASSPGLLAAHTDTQYF.

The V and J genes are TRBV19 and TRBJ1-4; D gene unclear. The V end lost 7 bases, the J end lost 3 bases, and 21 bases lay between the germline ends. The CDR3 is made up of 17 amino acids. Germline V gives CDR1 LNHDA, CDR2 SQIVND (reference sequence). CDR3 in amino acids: CASMSYVGGPSNEKLFF. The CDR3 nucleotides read TGTGCCAGTATGTCTTATGTCGGAGGCCCATCTAATGAAAAACTGTTTTTT.

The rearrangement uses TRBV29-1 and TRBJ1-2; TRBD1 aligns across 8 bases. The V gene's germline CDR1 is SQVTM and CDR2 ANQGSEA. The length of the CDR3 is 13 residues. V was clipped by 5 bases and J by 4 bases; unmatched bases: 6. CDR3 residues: CSVKDRDGYGYTF. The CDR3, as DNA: TGCAGCGTTAAGGACAGGGACGGCTATGGCTACACCTTC.

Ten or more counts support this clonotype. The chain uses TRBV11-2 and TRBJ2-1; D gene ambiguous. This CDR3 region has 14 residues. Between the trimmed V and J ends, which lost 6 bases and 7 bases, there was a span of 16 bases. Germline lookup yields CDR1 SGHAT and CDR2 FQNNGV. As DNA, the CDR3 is TGTGCCAGCAGACTTAGTATACCCGGGAATGAGCAGTTCTTC. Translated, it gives CASRLSIPGNEQFF.

This chain's CDR3 is CSVPRRDYNEQFF. Here the CDR3 DNA reads TGCAGCGTGCCACGGCGGGACTACAATGAGCAGTTCTTC. This sequence joins TRBV29-1 and TRBJ2-1, with D perhaps TRBD2 (6 bases). The CDR3 is 13 amino acids. Trimming left V 6 bases short and J 3 bases short, with 12 bases between. The germline V gene has CDR1 SQVTM and CDR2 ANQGSEA.

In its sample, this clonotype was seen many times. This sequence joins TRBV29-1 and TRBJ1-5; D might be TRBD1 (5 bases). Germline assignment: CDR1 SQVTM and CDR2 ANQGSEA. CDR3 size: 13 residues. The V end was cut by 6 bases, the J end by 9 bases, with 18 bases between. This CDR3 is CSVGETVSGPQHF. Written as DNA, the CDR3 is TGCAGCGTGGGGGAAACAGTGTCGGGGCCCCAGCATTTT.

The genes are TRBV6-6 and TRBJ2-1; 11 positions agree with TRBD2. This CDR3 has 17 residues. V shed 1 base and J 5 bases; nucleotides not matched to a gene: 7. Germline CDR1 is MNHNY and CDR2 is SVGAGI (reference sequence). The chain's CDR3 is CASSYLPGTSGNNEQFF. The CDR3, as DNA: TGTGCCAGCAGTTACTTACCCGGGACTAGCGGCAACAATGAGCAGTTCTTC.

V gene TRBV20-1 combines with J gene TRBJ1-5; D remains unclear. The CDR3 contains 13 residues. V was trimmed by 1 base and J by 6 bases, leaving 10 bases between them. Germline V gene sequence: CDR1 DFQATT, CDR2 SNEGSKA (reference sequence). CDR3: CSARGREGQPQHF. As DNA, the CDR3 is TGCAGTGCTAGAGGGAGGGAGGGTCAGCCCCAGCATTTT.

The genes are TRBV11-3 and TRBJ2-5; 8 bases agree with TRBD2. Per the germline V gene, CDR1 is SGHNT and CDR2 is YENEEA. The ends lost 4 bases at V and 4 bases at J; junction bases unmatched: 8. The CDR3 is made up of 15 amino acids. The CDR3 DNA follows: TGTGCCAGCAGCTCCAGGAAGACTAGCGTAGAGACCCAGTACTTC. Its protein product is CASSSRKTSVETQYF.

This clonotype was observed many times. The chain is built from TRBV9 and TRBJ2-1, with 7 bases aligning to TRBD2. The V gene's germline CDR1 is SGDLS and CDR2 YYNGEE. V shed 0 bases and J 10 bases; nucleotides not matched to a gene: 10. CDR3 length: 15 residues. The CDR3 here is CASSVAGRELEEQFF. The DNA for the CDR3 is TGTGCCAGCAGCGTAGCGGGGCGGGAGCTCGAGGAGCAGTTCTTC.

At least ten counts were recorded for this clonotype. The chain's CDR3 is CASSKGAYEQYF. In DNA form, the CDR3 reads TGTGCCAGTAGTAAGGGTGCCTACGAGCAGTACTTC. The chain joins TRBV19 to TRBJ2-7; no definite D call. This CDR3 is built from 12 residues. CDR1 and CDR2 from the germline V gene are LNHDA and SQIVND (reference sequence). Trimming removed 4 bases from V and 2 bases from J, with 6 bases in between.